This T cell receptor (beta chain) comes out of a study of cytomegalovirus exposure and HLA in healthy donors. Study-level results: Researchers reported in a later analysis that a missense DCLRE1C variant was tied to TCR beta V- and J-gene trimming.

V was clipped by 4 bases and J by 6 bases, with 13 bases between them. CDR1 is KGHSY and CDR2 is FQNENV in the germline V gene. This CDR3 is built from 14 residues. Primers for the PCR totalled 60 Vbeta and 13 Jbeta. The assay was immunoSEQ multiplex PCR, and TCRdb's table has in-frame clones only and misses some. The sample lists more than 95,000 clones, about four fifths occurring once. Regarding this clone: Its antigen remains unidentified.

The chain links TRBV16 to TRBJ2-4; D possibly corresponds to TRBD2 (7 bases). The sample was PBMCs. The sequence came from a middle-aged woman in good health and CMV-seropositive. DNA of the CDR3: TGTGCCAGCAGCCTACCTAGGGGGGGAAACATTCAGTACTTC. Amino acids: CASSLPRGGNIQYF. Using reference TRBV16 and TRBJ2-4 for the parts outside the CDR3, the full variable domain is GEEVAQTPKHLVRGEGQKAKLYCAPIKGHSYVFWYQQVLKNEFKFLISFQNENVFDETGMPKERFSAKCLPNSPCSLEIQATKLEDSAVYFCASSLPRGGNIQYFGAGTRLSVL.